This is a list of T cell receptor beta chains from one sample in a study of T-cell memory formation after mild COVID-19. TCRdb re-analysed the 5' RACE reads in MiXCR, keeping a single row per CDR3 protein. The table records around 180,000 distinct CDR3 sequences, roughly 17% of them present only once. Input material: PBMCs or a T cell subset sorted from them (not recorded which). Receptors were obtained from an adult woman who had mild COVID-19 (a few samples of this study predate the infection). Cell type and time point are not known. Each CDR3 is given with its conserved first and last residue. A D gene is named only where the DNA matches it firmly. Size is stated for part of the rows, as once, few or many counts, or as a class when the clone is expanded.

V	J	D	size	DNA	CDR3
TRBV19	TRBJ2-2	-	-	TGTGCCAGTAGTACCCCGGGATTCAGTCCCGGGGAGCTGTTTTTT	CASSTPGFSPGELFF
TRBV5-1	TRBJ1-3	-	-	TGCGCCAGCAGCTTGCAGACAGACTCTGGAAACACCATATATTTT	CASSLQTDSGNTIYF
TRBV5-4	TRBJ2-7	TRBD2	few	TGTGCCAGCAGCCCTGAAGGGACTAGCGGTCCGAACGAGCAGTACTTC	CASSPEGTSGPNEQYF
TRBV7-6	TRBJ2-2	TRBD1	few	TGTGCCAGCAGTTCGCCGGGACAGCGTGGCGGGGAGCTGTTTTTT	CASSSPGQRGGELFF
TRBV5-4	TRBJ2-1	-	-	TGTGCCAGCAGCTTGTGGGCCGCCAATGAGCAGTTCTTC	CASSLWAANEQFF
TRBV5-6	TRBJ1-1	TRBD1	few	TGTGCCAGCAGCTTGGAAAGACAGGGCTTTATTCCCTGGGCTTTCTTT	CASSLERQGFIPWAFF
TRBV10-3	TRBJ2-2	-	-	TGTGCCATCAGTGAGTCTGTCGCCGGGGAGCTGTTTTTT	CAISESVAGELFF
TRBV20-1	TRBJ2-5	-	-	TGCAGTGCGCGGCCCGGGACGACACAAGAGACCCAGTACTTC	CSARPGTTQETQYF
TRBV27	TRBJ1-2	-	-	TGTGCCAGCAGGCCCTCAGGACAACCCCTATACGGCTACACCTTC	CASRPSGQPLYGYTF
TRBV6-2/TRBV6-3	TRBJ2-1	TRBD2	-	TGTGCCAGCAGTTCCTCCTCGGGCGGGAGGAGTAATGAGCAGTTCTTC	CASSSSSGGRSNEQFF
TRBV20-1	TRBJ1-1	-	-	TGCAGTGCTAGGAGGGGTTCGGGATTCACTGAAGCTTTCTTT	CSARRGSGFTEAFF
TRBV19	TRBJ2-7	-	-	TGTGCCAGTAGTATGCCGGGGCAGGGGGGAAAGAACGAGCAGTACTTC	CASSMPGQGGKNEQYF
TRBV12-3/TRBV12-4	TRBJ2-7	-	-	TGTGCCAGCAGGATGGCGGACTACTCCTACGAGCAGTACTTC	CASRMADYSYEQYF
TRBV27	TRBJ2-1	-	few	TGTGCCAGCAGGGTGGCAGGAAGCAATGAGCAGTTCTTC	CASRVAGSNEQFF
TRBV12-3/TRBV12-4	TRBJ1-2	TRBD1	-	TGTGCCAGCAGCCCGGGACAGGGAGGAAACTATGGCTACACCTTC	CASSPGQGGNYGYTF
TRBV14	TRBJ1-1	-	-	TGTGCCAGCAGCCAATACCCCGGAGCTGAAGCTTTCTTT	CASSQYPGAEAFF
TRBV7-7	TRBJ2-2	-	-	TGTGCTAGCAGCCCACAACACGCCGGGGAGCTGTTTTTT	CASSPQHAGELFF
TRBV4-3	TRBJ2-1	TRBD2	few	TGCGCCAGCAGCCAAGGTCCGGGGGTAGCGGGAGGGAATGAGCAGTTCTTC	CASSQGPGVAGGNEQFF
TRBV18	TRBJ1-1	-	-	TGTGCCAGCTCACCGGACATCACTGAAGCTTTCTTT	CASSPDITEAFF
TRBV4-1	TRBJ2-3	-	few	TGCGCCAGCAGCCAAGATAACAGGGCGAATTGGGATACGCAGTATTTT	CASSQDNRANWDTQYF
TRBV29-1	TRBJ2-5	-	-	TGCAGCGTTGTCGGGGCAGTTGGTATGACAGAGACCCAGTACTTC	CSVVGAVGMTETQYF
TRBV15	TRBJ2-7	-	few	TGTGCCACCAGCAGAGTCGAACCCGCGGGGGAGCAGTACTTC	CATSRVEPAGEQYF
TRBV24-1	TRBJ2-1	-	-	TGTGCCACCAGTGATTTTGTAGGGAACTACAATGAGCAGTTCTTC	CATSDFVGNYNEQFF
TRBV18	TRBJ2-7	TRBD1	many	TGTGCCAGCTCACCAGGGGACAGGGGAGTCTACGAGCAGTACTTC	CASSPGDRGVYEQYF
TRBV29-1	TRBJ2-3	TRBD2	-	TGCAGCGTCGCGGCCGGGGGGGGAGATACGCAGTATTTT	CSVAAGGGDTQYF
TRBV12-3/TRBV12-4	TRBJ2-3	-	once	TGTGCCAGCAGTCCCTGGGGGGGCTTGGAGGATACGCAGTATTTT	CASSPWGGLEDTQYF
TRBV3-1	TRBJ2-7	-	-	TGTGCCAGCAGCCTTCAGGGAGAGCAGTACTTC	CASSLQGEQYF
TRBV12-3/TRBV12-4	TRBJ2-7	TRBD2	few	TGTGCCAGCAGTACCAACTTGGGGGGGTACACCTACGAGCAGTACTTC	CASSTNLGGYTYEQYF
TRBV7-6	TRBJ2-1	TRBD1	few	TGTGCCAGCAGCCTCGGGACAGGGGGACAGTTCTTC	CASSLGTGGQFF
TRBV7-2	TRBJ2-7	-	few	TGTGCCAGCAGCCCCCGGGCGGGACCCTACGAGCAGTACTTC	CASSPRAGPYEQYF
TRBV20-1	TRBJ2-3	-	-	TGCAGTGCTAGAGGGGGCGGGCCCACAGATACGCAGTATTTT	CSARGGGPTDTQYF
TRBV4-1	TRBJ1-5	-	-	TGCGCCAGCAGCCCGAATGGTCCCCCTCAGCCCCAGCATTTT	CASSPNGPPQPQHF
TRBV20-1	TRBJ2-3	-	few	TGCAGTGTTAGAGTCGCGGGGCTCCGTTCTAGCACAGATACGCAGTATTTT	CSVRVAGLRSSTDTQYF
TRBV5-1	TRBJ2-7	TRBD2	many	TGCGCCAGCAGCCGGGAGGGAGTCTACGAGCAGTACTTC	CASSREGVYEQYF
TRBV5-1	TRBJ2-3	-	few	TGCGCCAGCAGCTTGCGGGACAACACAGATACGCAGTATTTT	CASSLRDNTDTQYF
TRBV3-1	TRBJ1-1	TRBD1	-	TGTGCCACCGGGGGACAGGGCTACACTGAAGCTTTCTTT	CATGGQGYTEAFF
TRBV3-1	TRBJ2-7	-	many	TGTGCCAGCAGCCAAGACCGGGACCGTCCTTCCTACGAGCAGTACTTC	CASSQDRDRPSYEQYF